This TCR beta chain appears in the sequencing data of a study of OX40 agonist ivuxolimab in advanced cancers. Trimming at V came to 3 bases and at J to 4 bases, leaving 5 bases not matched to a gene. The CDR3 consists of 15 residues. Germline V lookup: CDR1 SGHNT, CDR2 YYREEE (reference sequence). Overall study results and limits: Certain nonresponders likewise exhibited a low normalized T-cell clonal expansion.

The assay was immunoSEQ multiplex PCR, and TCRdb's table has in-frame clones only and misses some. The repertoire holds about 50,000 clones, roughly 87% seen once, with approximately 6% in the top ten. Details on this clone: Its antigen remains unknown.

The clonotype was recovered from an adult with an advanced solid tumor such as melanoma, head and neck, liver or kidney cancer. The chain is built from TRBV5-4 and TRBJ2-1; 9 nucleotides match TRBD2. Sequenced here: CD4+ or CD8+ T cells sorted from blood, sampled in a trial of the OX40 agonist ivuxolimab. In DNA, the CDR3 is TGTGCCAGCAGCTGGGGACTAGCAGAATACAATGAGCAGTTCTTC. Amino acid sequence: CASSWGLAEYNEQFF.